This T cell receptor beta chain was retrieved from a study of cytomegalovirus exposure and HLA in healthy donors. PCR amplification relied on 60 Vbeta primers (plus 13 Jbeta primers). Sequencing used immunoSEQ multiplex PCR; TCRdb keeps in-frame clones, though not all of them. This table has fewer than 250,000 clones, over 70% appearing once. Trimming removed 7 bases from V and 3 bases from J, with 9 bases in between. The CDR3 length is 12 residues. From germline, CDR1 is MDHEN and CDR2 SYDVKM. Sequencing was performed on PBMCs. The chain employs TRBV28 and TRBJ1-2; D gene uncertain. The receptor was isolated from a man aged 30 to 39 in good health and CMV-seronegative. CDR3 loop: CASTTTHYGYTF. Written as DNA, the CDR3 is TGTGCCAGCACCACAACACACTATGGCTACACCTTC.